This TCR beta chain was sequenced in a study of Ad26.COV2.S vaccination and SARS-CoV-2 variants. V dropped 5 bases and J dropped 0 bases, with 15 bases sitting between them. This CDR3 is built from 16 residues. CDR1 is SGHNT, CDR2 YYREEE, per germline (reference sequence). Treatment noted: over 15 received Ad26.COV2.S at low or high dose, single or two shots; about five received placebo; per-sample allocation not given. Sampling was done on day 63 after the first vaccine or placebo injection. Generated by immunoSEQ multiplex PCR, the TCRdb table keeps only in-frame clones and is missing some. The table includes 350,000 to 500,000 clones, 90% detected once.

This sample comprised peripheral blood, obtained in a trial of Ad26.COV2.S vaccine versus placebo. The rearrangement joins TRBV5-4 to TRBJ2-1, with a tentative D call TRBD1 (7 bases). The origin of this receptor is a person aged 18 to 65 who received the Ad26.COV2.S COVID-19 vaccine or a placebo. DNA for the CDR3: TGTGCCAGCAGTTCAGGGGGGCAAAGCTCCTACAATGAGCAGTTCTTC. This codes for CASSSGGQSSYNEQFF.